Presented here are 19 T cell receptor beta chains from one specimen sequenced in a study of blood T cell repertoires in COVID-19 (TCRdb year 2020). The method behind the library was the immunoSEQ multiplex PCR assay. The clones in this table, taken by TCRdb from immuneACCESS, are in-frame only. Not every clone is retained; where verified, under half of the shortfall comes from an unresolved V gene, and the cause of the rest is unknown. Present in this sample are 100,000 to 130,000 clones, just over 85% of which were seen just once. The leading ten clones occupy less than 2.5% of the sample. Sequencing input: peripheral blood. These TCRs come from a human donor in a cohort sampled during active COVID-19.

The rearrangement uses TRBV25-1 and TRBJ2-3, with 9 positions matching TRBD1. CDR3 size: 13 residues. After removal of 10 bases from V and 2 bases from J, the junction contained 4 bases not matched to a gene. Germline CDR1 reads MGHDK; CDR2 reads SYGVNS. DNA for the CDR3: TGTGCCATCGGGACAGGGCACACAGATACGCAGTATTTT. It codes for CAIGTGHTDTQYF.

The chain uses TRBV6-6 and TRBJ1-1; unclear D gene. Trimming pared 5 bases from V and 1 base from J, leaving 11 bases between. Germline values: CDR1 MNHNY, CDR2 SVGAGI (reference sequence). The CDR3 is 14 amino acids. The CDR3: CASSHPTENTEAFF. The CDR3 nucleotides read TGTGCCAGCAGTCATCCCACAGAGAACACTGAAGCTTTCTTT.

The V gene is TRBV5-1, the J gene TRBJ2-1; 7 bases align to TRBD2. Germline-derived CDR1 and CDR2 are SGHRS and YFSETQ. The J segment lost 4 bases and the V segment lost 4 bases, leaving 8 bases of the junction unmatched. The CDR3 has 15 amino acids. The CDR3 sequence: CASSPGLDYYNEQFF. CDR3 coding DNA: TGCGCCAGCAGCCCAGGACTAGACTATTACAATGAGCAGTTCTTC.

The CDR3 sequence is CASSIIPGANSPLHF. The CDR3 DNA follows: TGTGCCAGTAGTATAATACCAGGGGCCAATTCACCCCTCCACTTT. The chain uses TRBV19 and TRBJ1-6; possible D gene TRBD1, 6 bases. CDR1 is LNHDA and CDR2 is SQIVND in the germline V gene (reference sequence). This CDR3 comprises 15 residues. Deletions cut 2 bases from V and 7 bases from J, with 12 bases between.

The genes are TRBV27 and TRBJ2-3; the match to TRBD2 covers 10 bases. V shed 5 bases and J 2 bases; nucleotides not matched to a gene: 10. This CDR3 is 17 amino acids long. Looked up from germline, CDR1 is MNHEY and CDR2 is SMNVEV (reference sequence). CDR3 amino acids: CASSTTAGGPSTDTQYF. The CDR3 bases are TGTGCCAGCAGTACCACAGCGGGAGGGCCCTCCACAGATACGCAGTATTTT.

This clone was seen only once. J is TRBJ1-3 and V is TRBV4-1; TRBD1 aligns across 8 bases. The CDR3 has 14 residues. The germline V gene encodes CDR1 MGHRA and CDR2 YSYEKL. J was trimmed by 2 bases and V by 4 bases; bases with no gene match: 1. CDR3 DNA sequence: TGCGCCAGCAGCCCACAGGGGGCTGGAAACACCATATATTTT. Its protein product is CASSPQGAGNTIYF.

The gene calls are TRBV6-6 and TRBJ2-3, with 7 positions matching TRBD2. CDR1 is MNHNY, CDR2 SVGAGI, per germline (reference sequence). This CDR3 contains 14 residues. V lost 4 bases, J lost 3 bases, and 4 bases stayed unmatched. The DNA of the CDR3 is TGTGCCAGCAGTTGGACTAGTGGTACAGATACGCAGTATTTT. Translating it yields CASSWTSGTDTQYF.

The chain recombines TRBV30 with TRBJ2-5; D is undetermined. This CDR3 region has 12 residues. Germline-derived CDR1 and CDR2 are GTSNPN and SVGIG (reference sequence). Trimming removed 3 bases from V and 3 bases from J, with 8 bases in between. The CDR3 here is CAWSAMKETQYF. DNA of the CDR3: TGTGCCTGGAGCGCTATGAAAGAGACCCAGTACTTC.

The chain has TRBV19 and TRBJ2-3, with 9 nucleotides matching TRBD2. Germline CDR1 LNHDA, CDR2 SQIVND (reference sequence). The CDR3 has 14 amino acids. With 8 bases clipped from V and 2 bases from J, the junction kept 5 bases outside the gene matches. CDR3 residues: CASALAGTTDTQYF. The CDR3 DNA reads TGTGCCAGTGCCCTAGCGGGGACCACAGATACGCAGTATTTT.

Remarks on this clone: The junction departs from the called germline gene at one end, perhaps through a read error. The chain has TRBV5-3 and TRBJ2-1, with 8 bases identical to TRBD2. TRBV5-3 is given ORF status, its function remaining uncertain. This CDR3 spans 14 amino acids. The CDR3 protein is CARSPCRTSREGVF. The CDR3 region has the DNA TGTGCCAGAAGCCCATGCCGGACTAGCCGGGAGGGGGTCTTC.

The CDR3 loop reads CASSSLWTGNTEAFF. The CDR3 DNA reads as TGTGCCAGCAGCTCCCTATGGACAGGTAACACTGAAGCTTTCTTT. The genes are TRBV11-2 and TRBJ1-1; 7 bases fit TRBD1. CDR3 length: 15 residues. Germline-derived CDR1 and CDR2 are SGHAT and FQNNGV. The junction had 7 bases not matched to a gene; V was cut back by 4 bases and J by 2 bases.

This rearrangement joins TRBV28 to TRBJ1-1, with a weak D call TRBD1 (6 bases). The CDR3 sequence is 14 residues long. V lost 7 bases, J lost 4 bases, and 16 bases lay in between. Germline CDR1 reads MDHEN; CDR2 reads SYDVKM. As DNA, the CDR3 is TGTGCCAGCAATGGGGGGGGGCGAGGCACTGAAGCTTTCTTT. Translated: CASNGGGRGTEAFF.

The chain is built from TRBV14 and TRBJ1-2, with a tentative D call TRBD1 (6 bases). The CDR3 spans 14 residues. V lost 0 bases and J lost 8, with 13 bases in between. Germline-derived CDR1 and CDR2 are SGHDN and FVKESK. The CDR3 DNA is TGTGCCAGCAGCCAAGAACAGGGTTCGGGCGGCTACACCTTC. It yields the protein CASSQEQGSGGYTF.

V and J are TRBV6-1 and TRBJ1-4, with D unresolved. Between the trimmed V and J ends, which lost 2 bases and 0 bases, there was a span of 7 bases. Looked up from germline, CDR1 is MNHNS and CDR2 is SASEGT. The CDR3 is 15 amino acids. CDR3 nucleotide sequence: TGTGCCAGCAGTGAACCGGGTGCAACTAATGAAAAACTGTTTTTT. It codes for CASSEPGATNEKLFF.

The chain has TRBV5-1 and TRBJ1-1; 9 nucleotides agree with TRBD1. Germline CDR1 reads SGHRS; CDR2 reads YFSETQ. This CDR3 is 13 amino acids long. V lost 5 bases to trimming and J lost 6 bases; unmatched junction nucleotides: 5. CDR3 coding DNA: TGCGCCAGCAGACAGGACAGGGGTGCTGAAGCTTTCTTT. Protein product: CASRQDRGAEAFF.

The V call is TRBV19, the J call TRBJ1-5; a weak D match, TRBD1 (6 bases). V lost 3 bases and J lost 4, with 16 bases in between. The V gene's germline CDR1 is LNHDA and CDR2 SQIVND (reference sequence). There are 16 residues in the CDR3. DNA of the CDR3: TGTGCCAGTAGTATCGGACAGACCTTTACTAATCAGCCCCAGCATTTT. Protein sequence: CASSIGQTFTNQPQHF.

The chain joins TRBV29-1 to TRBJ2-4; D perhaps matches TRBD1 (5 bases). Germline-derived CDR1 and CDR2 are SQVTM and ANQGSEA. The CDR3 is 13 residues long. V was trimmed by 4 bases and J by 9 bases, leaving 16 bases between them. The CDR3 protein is CSVAPPGIGIQYF. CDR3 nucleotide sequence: TGCAGCGTTGCCCCCCCAGGGATCGGCATTCAGTACTTC.

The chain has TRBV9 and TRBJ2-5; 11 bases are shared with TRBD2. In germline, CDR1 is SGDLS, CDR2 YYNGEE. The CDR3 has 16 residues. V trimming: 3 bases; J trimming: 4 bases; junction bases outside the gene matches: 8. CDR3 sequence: CASSGNSGGAGETQYF. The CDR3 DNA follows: TGTGCCAGCAGCGGAAATAGCGGGGGGGCCGGAGAGACCCAGTACTTC.

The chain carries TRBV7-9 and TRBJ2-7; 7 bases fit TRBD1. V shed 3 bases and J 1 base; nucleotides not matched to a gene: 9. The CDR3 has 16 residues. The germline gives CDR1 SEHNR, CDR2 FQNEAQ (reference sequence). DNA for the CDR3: TGTGCCAGCAGCTTCGAGACCGGGACAGCATCCTACGAGCAGTACTTC. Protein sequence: CASSFETGTASYEQYF.